This T cell receptor beta chain came from a study of cytomegalovirus exposure and HLA in healthy donors. Looking at the study overall: An analysis done earlier identified roughly 120 million unique TCR beta sequences from around 180 million T cells.

Comments on this clone: Its specificity is not known.

Both 60 Vbeta primers and 13 Jbeta primers went into the PCR. Produced via immunoSEQ multiplex PCR; TCRdb's table is partial and in-frame only. The table lists hundreds of thousands of clones, just under 85% of them singletons, with around 0.57% in the top ten. The germline V gene encodes CDR1 LGHNA and CDR2 YSLEER. Germline trimming cut 0 bases from V and 8 bases from J; bases unmatched to any gene: 6. The CDR3 has 16 residues. General study points: As a later analysis showed, a missense DCLRE1C variant was linked to trimming of TCR beta V- and J-genes. Common viral pathogens were later found to be apparently linked to several of the most significant clusters. Association of 16,951 TCR beta sequences with HLA alleles was found at 0.05 false discovery rate in a later analysis.

The receptor comes from a woman between 40 and 50 years old in good health and CMV-seronegative. The chain is built from TRBV4-3 and TRBJ1-4; 10 bases are shared with TRBD1. Sequenced input: PBMCs. The CDR3 sequence is CASSQDFDRGREKLFF. In nucleotides, the CDR3 is TGCGCCAGCAGCCAAGATTTTGACAGGGGGCGCGAAAAACTGTTTTTT.